These 15 T cell receptor beta chains were sequenced from one sample in a study of T cell repertoires in cytomegalovirus infection. TCRdb analysed the reads with MiXCR anew, one entry per CDR3 protein. This table has 200,000 or so distinct CDR3 sequences, approximately 19% appearing once. Sequenced: PBMCs. Receptors originate from a human donor in good health (CMV status not recorded). Some clones in this sample may be carry-over from other donors' samples.

This clonotype was picked up a small number of times. V is TRBV9 and J is TRBJ1-2, with D possibly TRBD1 on 5 matching bases. The CDR3 runs 15 residues. Germline CDR1 is SGDLS and CDR2 is YYNGEE. V was cut by 3 bases and J by 0 bases, with 12 bases left in between. CDR3 residues: CASSEGPLANYGYTF. The CDR3 nucleotides are TGTGCCAGCAGCGAGGGACCGCTAGCTAACTATGGCTACACCTTC.

This clonotype was detected a few times. The chain recombines TRBV11-3 with TRBJ1-3; D is uncertain. Trimming took 5 bases from V and 3 from J, leaving 11 bases between them. Per the germline V gene, CDR1 is SGHNT and CDR2 is YENEEA. This CDR3 comprises 14 residues. CDR3 region: CASSRSGSGNTIYF. CDR3 DNA: TGTGCCAGCAGCCGATCCGGGAGTGGAAACACCATATATTTT. The whole variable domain, remainder taken from reference TRBV11-3 and TRBJ1-3, is EAGVVQSPRYKIIEKKQPVAFWCNPISGHNTLYWYLQNLGQGPELLIRYENEEAVDDSQLPKDRFSAERLKGVDSTLKIQPAELGDSAVYLCASSRSGSGNTIYFGEGSWLTVV.

This sequence joins TRBV6-2 or TRBV6-3 and TRBJ2-1; no definite D call. The CDR3 has 15 amino acids. Germline CDR1 MNHEY, CDR2 SVGEGT. V was cut by 6 bases and J by 0 bases, with 12 bases left in between. CDR3: CASRADGNSYNEQFF. The CDR3 region has the DNA TGTGCCAGCAGGGCCGACGGTAACTCCTACAATGAGCAGTTCTTC.

This clonotype was picked up a small number of times. The chain is built from TRBV15 and TRBJ1-2; the D is unclear. Germline loops: CDR1 LNHNV, CDR2 YYDKDF (reference sequence). This CDR3 comprises 16 residues. Trimming pared 0 bases from V and 5 bases from J, leaving 16 bases between. The DNA for the CDR3 is TGTGCCACCAGCAGAGATGGAGGTTACGGGCTATATGGCTACACCTTC. It encodes CATSRDGGYGLYGYTF.

This clonotype appeared a few times. This chain connects TRBV28 to TRBJ2-6; D remains ambiguous. Between the trimmed V and J ends, which lost 2 bases and 2 bases, there was a span of 7 bases. CDR1 and CDR2 (germline): MDHEN, SYDVKM. CDR3 length: 15 amino acids. Here the CDR3 reads CASSLNSPGANVLTF. CDR3 coding DNA: TGTGCCAGCAGTTTAAACAGCCCTGGGGCCAACGTCCTGACTTTC.

The chain uses TRBV7-9 and TRBJ2-5, with D possibly matching TRBD1 (6 bases). CDR1 is SEHNR, CDR2 FQNEAQ, per germline (reference sequence). The CDR3 is made up of 16 amino acids. Trimming removed 2 bases at V and 0 bases at J, with 13 bases between. CDR3: CASSLRQGRDQETQYF. CDR3 bases: TGTGCCAGCAGCTTAAGGCAGGGGCGCGACCAAGAGACCCAGTACTTC.

This clonotype was counted ten times or more. The chain combines TRBV7-2 with TRBJ1-2; no definite D call. The CDR3 length is 14 residues. With 5 bases removed from V and 6 bases from J, the gap between germline ends came to 16 bases. The V gene's germline CDR1 is SGHTA and CDR2 FQGNSA. In DNA, the CDR3 is TGTGCCAGCAGCCGAGAGTCGACGGCCCATGGCTACACCTTC. Protein: CASSRESTAHGYTF.

The table lists this clonotype with a few counts. This chain connects TRBV7-4 to TRBJ1-1; D unresolved. The V gene's germline CDR1 is SGHVT and CDR2 SQSDAQ. The CDR3 length is 12 residues. The V and J ends lost 2 bases and 4 bases respectively, with 5 bases between them. In DNA form, the CDR3 reads TGTGCCAGCAGCTTACTTGGCACTGAAGCTTTCTTT. Translation gives CASSLLGTEAFF.

This clonotype was detected many times. The chain employs TRBV7-8 and TRBJ1-5, with D possibly matching TRBD1 (6 bases). This CDR3 spans 14 amino acids. Germline values: CDR1 SGHVS, CDR2 FQNEAQ. Trimming shortened V by 5 bases and J by 3 bases, and 11 bases separated the two germline ends. CDR3 DNA: TGTGCCAGCAGCCTCCAGGGGCACAATCAGCCCCAGCATTTT. It translates to CASSLQGHNQPQHF.

In this sample, this clonotype turned up a few times. The gene calls are TRBV7-3 and TRBJ2-2; no reliable D call. From germline, CDR1 is SGHTA and CDR2 FQGTGA. V was cut by 4 bases and J by 0 bases, with 18 bases left in between. The CDR3 has 18 amino acids. The CDR3 here is CASSSRPTRTTNTGELFF. In DNA form, the CDR3 reads TGTGCCAGCAGCTCCCGCCCGACTCGCACCACGAACACCGGGGAGCTGTTTTTT.

This clonotype occurred many times. The J gene is TRBJ2-7, the V gene TRBV7-2; 10 nucleotides match TRBD2. After removal of 3 bases from V and 6 bases from J, the junction contained 8 bases not matched to a gene. CDR3 length: 15 residues. The germline V gene encodes CDR1 SGHTA and CDR2 FQGNSA. The CDR3 is CASSLSGTSDREQYF. In DNA form, the CDR3 reads TGTGCCAGCAGCTTGAGTGGGACTAGCGACCGCGAGCAGTACTTC.

The table lists this clonotype with a few counts. This chain joins TRBV28 and TRBJ2-1; TRBD1 matches at 12 bases. There are 16 residues in the CDR3. Trimming removed 2 bases from V and 10 bases from J; junction bases left unmatched: 9. Germline values: CDR1 MDHEN, CDR2 SYDVKM. CDR3 nucleotides: TGTGCCAGCAGTTTAGCGGGACAGGGGGCGCCGAGGGAGCAGTTCTTC. It codes for CASSLAGQGAPREQFF.

The chain employs TRBV13 and TRBJ1-2, with 8 bases identical to TRBD1. CDR3 size: 16 residues. Losses at the gene ends were 5 bases for V and 3 bases for J; bases not matched to a gene: 11. The germline CDR1 and CDR2 sequences are PRHDT and FYEKMQ (reference sequence). The CDR3 nucleotides are TGTGCCAGCAGCAAGGCCTTGACAGGGGCTTACTATGGCTACACCTTC. This gives the protein CASSKALTGAYYGYTF.

The rearrangement links TRBV9 to TRBJ1-2; D remains ambiguous. V gave up 0 bases and J gave up 4 bases, with 10 bases separating them. The CDR3 is 14 amino acids. Germline V lookup: CDR1 SGDLS, CDR2 YYNGEE. This chain's CDR3 is CASSVDEGLYGYTF. For the CDR3, the DNA is TGTGCCAGCAGCGTAGACGAAGGGCTCTATGGCTACACCTTC.

The V call is TRBV2, the J call TRBJ2-7, with 7 bases fitting TRBD1. The germline V gene has CDR1 SNHLY and CDR2 FYNNEI. J was trimmed by 3 bases and V by 8 bases; bases with no gene match: 10. CDR3 size: 14 residues. CDR3 amino acids: CASLRQGEIYEQYF. The CDR3 nucleotides read TGTGCCAGCCTCCGGCAGGGGGAAATCTACGAGCAGTACTTC.